This T cell receptor (beta chain) is drawn from a study of cytomegalovirus exposure and HLA in healthy donors. PCR employed 60 Vbeta and 13 Jbeta primers. Libraries were prepared by immunoSEQ multiplex PCR; TCRdb keeps only in-frame clonotypes and omits some of them. The table records more than 100,000 clones, roughly three quarters of them present only once. Broader study findings: In a later analysis, across HLA loci, associated TCR counts were highest for DRB1, lowest for HLA-C.

Trimming shortened V by 0 bases and J by 4 bases, and 11 bases separated the two germline ends. Germline values: CDR1 SGHTA, CDR2 FQGNSA. This CDR3 is built from 15 residues. Notes on this clone: What it binds is not known.

Source material: PBMCs. The clonotype comes from a woman aged 55-69 years in good health and CMV-seronegative. This rearrangement joins TRBV7-2 to TRBJ2-3; tentatively, D is TRBD1 (7 bases). CDR3 nucleotide sequence: TGTGCCAGCAGCTTAGCCCAGGGGGGCGCAGATACGCAGTATTTT. Encoded protein: CASSLAQGGADTQYF.